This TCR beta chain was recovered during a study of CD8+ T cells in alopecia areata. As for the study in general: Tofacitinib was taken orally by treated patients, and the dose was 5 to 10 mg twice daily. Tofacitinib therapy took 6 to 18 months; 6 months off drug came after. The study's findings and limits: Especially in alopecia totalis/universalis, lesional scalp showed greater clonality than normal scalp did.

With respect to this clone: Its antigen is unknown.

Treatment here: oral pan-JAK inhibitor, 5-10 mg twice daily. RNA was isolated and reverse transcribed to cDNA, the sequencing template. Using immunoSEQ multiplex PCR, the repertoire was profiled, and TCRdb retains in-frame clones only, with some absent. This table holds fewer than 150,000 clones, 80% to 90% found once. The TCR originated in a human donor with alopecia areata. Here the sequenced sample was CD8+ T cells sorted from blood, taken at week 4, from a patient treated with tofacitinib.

The CDR3 DNA reads TGCGCCAGCAGCCTCGAGTCTAGCGGGGAGTACGAGCAGTACTTC. This translates into CASSLESSGEYEQYF. The chain couples TRBV4-1 to TRBJ2-7, with TRBD2 matching over 9 bases. V shed 4 bases, J shed 4 bases, and the junction held 8 bases outside the gene matches. Germline-derived CDR1 and CDR2 are MGHRA and YSYEKL. This CDR3 region has 15 residues.